Listed below are T cell receptor beta chains from one sample, sequenced in a study of CD8+CD57+ T cells in acquired aplastic anemia. TCRdb processed the reads anew with MiXCR; each CDR3 protein has one entry. This table has 65,000 to 85,000 distinct CDR3 sequences, 50% to 55% appearing once. Sequenced material: sorted CD4+, CD8+, or CD8+CD57+ T cells (not recorded which) from PBMCs. These receptors were obtained from a human donor in good health, serving as a control. Both conserved end residues are trimmed from each CDR3. Each record gives: J gene, V gene, CDR3 protein.

>TRBJ1-2|TRBV19
ASSPAGQGAGYT
>TRBJ2-2|TRBV10-3
AISETGDTGELF
>TRBJ2-7|TRBV2
ASSDPSGTGGYEQY
>TRBJ2-3|TRBV7-2
ASRQGDTQY
>TRBJ2-7|TRBV12-3/TRBV12-4
ASSPTSTSYEQY
>TRBJ2-1|TRBV9
ASSVVGSSYNEQF
>TRBJ2-5|TRBV2
ASSEAKLAGGPETQY
>TRBJ2-1|TRBV29-1
SVPLLTYNEQF
>TRBJ1-3|TRBV20-1
SASLQGVGTIY
>TRBJ1-1|TRBV10-3
AISEVRSDTEAF
>TRBJ1-5|TRBV12-3/TRBV12-4
ASSRHGLTDQPQH
>TRBJ2-7|TRBV11-1
ASSSSRGGGAGEQY
>TRBJ1-5|TRBV6-4
ASREGQPQH
>TRBJ2-1|TRBV6-5
ASRYGTGSFNEQF
>TRBJ2-6|TRBV13
ASSHQTNGANVLT
>TRBJ2-1|TRBV6-2/TRBV6-3
TSTRLPSGTNEQF
>TRBJ1-5|TRBV24-1
ATSDRGQGAQPQH
>TRBJ1-2|TRBV20-1
SARVPMGDQGYT
>TRBJ1-1|TRBV27
ASGTFPEAF
>TRBJ1-4|TRBV20-1
SARDPLGPSTF
>TRBJ1-2|TRBV12-3/TRBV12-4
ASSLPGTAVYT
>TRBJ2-2|TRBV10-3
ASRDAARGGELF
>TRBJ2-1|TRBV29-1
SVPEISGVGLYNEQF
>TRBJ1-1|TRBV16
ASSRGQGAPEAF
>TRBJ1-2|TRBV6-1
ASSGGIPSGYGYT
>TRBJ1-1|TRBV11-2
ASSLDGRSRVNTEAF
>TRBJ1-2|TRBV2
ASSRQGRDYGYT
>TRBJ2-7|TRBV7-9
ASSLTGYEQY
>TRBJ2-3|TRBV19
ASSSEGPDTQY
>TRBJ1-6|TRBV10-3
ASTRQNSPLH
>TRBJ2-2|TRBV2
ASRGKSSTVGELF
>TRBJ1-6|TRBV6-1
ASSVESQGPLH
>TRBJ2-2|TRBV24-1
ATGKAGGTGELF
>TRBJ2-7|TRBV7-8
ASSPTRFRGNEQY
>TRBJ1-1|TRBV13
ASSSSFKLSGTEAF
>TRBJ2-5|TRBV15
ATSLPPMRETQY
>TRBJ2-7|TRBV6-1
ATFIGDGSYEQY